These T cell receptor beta chains were read from a single sample in a study of CD8 T cells in ankylosing spondylitis. TCRdb reprocessed the 5' RACE reads via MiXCR and lists one record per CDR3 protein. The sample records about 510,000 distinct CDR3 sequences, roughly 5.3% being singletons. Sequencing was done on a sample of blood, either unsorted or a sorted T cell fraction (not recorded which). Receptor source: a male donor with ankylosing spondylitis. Both conserved end residues are part of each CDR3. The D gene is left open where the match is weak. Only some rows state a clone size, as once, few, many or a class for expanded clones.

clone_size: many; v_call: TRBV7-2; d_call: TRBD1; j_call: TRBJ2-1; cdr3_nt: TGTGCCAGCAGCGAAGGACAGGATCTTTCCCTGTTCTTC; cdr3_aa: CASSEGQDLSLFF
clone_size: many; v_call: TRBV4-3; d_call: TRBD1; j_call: TRBJ1-4; cdr3_nt: TGCGCCAGCAGCCAAGAATCCGGGACAGCAAATGAAAAACTGTTTTTT; cdr3_aa: CASSQESGTANEKLFF
clone_size: many; v_call: TRBV10-3; d_call: TRBD2; j_call: TRBJ2-1; cdr3_nt: TGTGCCATCAGTGGTAGCGGGAGGGGGAGCTCCTACAATGAGCAGTTCTTC; cdr3_aa: CAISGSGRGSSYNEQFF
clone_size: few; v_call: TRBV27; d_call: -; j_call: TRBJ2-1; cdr3_nt: TGTGCCAGCAGTTTCGGAGGGTTTAGCGGAGGGGGGGATGAGCAGTTCTTC; cdr3_aa: CASSFGGFSGGGDEQFF
clone_size: many; v_call: TRBV29-1; d_call: TRBD2; j_call: TRBJ2-7; cdr3_nt: TGCAGCGTTGCTTCCCGACTAGCGGGAGAGGGCGAGCAGTACTTC; cdr3_aa: CSVASRLAGEGEQYF
clone_size: many; v_call: TRBV12-3/TRBV12-4; d_call: -; j_call: TRBJ2-1; cdr3_nt: TGTGCCAGCAGTTTTAAAACCGATACCTACAATGAGCAGTTCTTC; cdr3_aa: CASSFKTDTYNEQFF
clone_size: many; v_call: TRBV29-1; d_call: -; j_call: TRBJ2-2; cdr3_nt: TGCAGCGTTGAAGAGCGGTGGGACTCTAACACCGGGGAGCTGTTTTTT; cdr3_aa: CSVEERWDSNTGELFF
clone_size: many; v_call: TRBV28; d_call: -; j_call: TRBJ1-5; cdr3_nt: TGTGCCAGCAGCCGTTACTTTCAGCCCCAGCATTTT; cdr3_aa: CASSRYFQPQHF
clone_size: many; v_call: TRBV7-2; d_call: -; j_call: TRBJ2-1; cdr3_nt: TGTGCCAGCAGCTTTATCCCCGGATACAATGAGCAGTTCTTC; cdr3_aa: CASSFIPGYNEQFF
clone_size: many; v_call: TRBV20-1; d_call: TRBD1; j_call: TRBJ2-7; cdr3_nt: TGCAGTGCAGGGACAGAAGCCCTTCGAGGGGAGCAGTACTTC; cdr3_aa: CSAGTEALRGEQYF
clone_size: many; v_call: TRBV28; d_call: -; j_call: TRBJ1-5; cdr3_nt: TGTGCCAGCAGTTCCCTAAGGATTAGCAATCAGCCCCAGCATTTT; cdr3_aa: CASSSLRISNQPQHF
clone_size: many; v_call: TRBV10-3; d_call: TRBD2; j_call: TRBJ2-2; cdr3_nt: TGTGCCATCAGCTCGACTAGCGGGGGGTCCGGGGAGCTGTTTTTT; cdr3_aa: CAISSTSGGSGELFF
clone_size: many; v_call: TRBV29-1; d_call: -; j_call: TRBJ1-2; cdr3_nt: TGCAGCACTGGGGATATTCGGACGGATTCCTATGGCTACACCTTC; cdr3_aa: CSTGDIRTDSYGYTF
clone_size: many; v_call: TRBV20-1; d_call: -; j_call: TRBJ1-6; cdr3_nt: TGCAGTGCTAGAGAAGGACCGGTCGATTCACCCCTCCACTTT; cdr3_aa: CSAREGPVDSPLHF
clone_size: -; v_call: TRBV7-9; d_call: -; j_call: TRBJ2-7; cdr3_nt: TGTGCCAGCAGCACGCCGGGACTTGCCCAAGCCGAGCAGTACTTC; cdr3_aa: CASSTPGLAQAEQYF
clone_size: many; v_call: TRBV4-3; d_call: -; j_call: TRBJ1-2; cdr3_nt: TGCGCCAGCAGCCAAGATCGGGGGGGCACCTATGGCTACACCTTC; cdr3_aa: CASSQDRGGTYGYTF
clone_size: many; v_call: TRBV5-1; d_call: -; j_call: TRBJ2-7; cdr3_nt: TGCGCCAGCAGCTCCTATTTAGGGGGTCGCAACGAGCAGTACTTC; cdr3_aa: CASSSYLGGRNEQYF
clone_size: many; v_call: TRBV29-1; d_call: -; j_call: TRBJ2-7; cdr3_nt: TGCAGCGTTGATTGGGGCTACGAGCAGTACTTC; cdr3_aa: CSVDWGYEQYF
clone_size: few; v_call: TRBV4-3; d_call: -; j_call: TRBJ2-2; cdr3_nt: TGCGCCAGCAGCCAAGATGACCGATGGGACACCGGGGAGCTGTTTTTT; cdr3_aa: CASSQDDRWDTGELFF
clone_size: -; v_call: TRBV7-2; d_call: -; j_call: TRBJ1-1; cdr3_nt: TGTGCCAGCAGCTTAGAAAACGGGCTCGAAGCTTTCTTT; cdr3_aa: CASSLENGLEAFF
clone_size: few; v_call: TRBV4-1; d_call: -; j_call: TRBJ2-2; cdr3_nt: TGCGCCAGCAGCCGTCCGGGGGAAACCGGGGAGCTGTTTTTT; cdr3_aa: CASSRPGETGELFF
clone_size: -; v_call: TRBV20-1; d_call: TRBD1; j_call: TRBJ2-5; cdr3_nt: TGCAGTGCTAGCTCTACCGGGACAGGGGATGAGACCCAGTACTTC; cdr3_aa: CSASSTGTGDETQYF
clone_size: many; v_call: TRBV6-2/TRBV6-3; d_call: TRBD2; j_call: TRBJ2-6; cdr3_nt: TGTGCCAGCAGTTACCTCGGACTAGCGGTTCAACACTCTGGGGCCAACGTCCTGACTTTC; cdr3_aa: CASSYLGLAVQHSGANVLTF
clone_size: many; v_call: TRBV5-6; d_call: -; j_call: TRBJ1-2; cdr3_nt: TGTGCCAGCAGCTTGAGCGATAACTATGGCTACACCTTC; cdr3_aa: CASSLSDNYGYTF
clone_size: many; v_call: TRBV20-1; d_call: -; j_call: TRBJ2-1; cdr3_nt: TGCAGTGCCCCCGGGGAGGGGGCATTGAATGAGCAGTTCTTC; cdr3_aa: CSAPGEGALNEQFF
clone_size: -; v_call: TRBV7-9; d_call: TRBD1; j_call: TRBJ2-1; cdr3_nt: TGTGCCAGCAGCTTAGGTCCGGGACAGAAGTTCTTC; cdr3_aa: CASSLGPGQKFF
clone_size: many; v_call: TRBV27; d_call: -; j_call: TRBJ2-7; cdr3_nt: TGTGCCAGCAGTCAATCAATGGACATTTACGAGCAGTACTTC; cdr3_aa: CASSQSMDIYEQYF
clone_size: many; v_call: TRBV20-1; d_call: TRBD2; j_call: TRBJ2-1; cdr3_nt: TGCAGTGCTCTAGCGGGAGGGCCAGTCGATGAGCAGTTCTTC; cdr3_aa: CSALAGGPVDEQFF
clone_size: -; v_call: TRBV12-3/TRBV12-4; d_call: -; j_call: TRBJ2-1; cdr3_nt: TGTGCCAGCAGCCCCCCGGGACATACCTTTATTGAGCAGTTCTTC; cdr3_aa: CASSPPGHTFIEQFF
clone_size: many; v_call: TRBV7-2; d_call: -; j_call: TRBJ1-3; cdr3_nt: TGTGCCAGCGGGGCGCCTGGAAACACCATATATTTT; cdr3_aa: CASGAPGNTIYF
clone_size: many; v_call: TRBV4-2; d_call: -; j_call: TRBJ2-7; cdr3_nt: TGTGCCAGCAGCCAGGACTTGTACTACGAGCAGTACTTC; cdr3_aa: CASSQDLYYEQYF
clone_size: few; v_call: TRBV7-9; d_call: -; j_call: TRBJ2-7; cdr3_nt: TGTGCCAGCAGCTTATCAGGGCTCGTATACGAGCAGTACTTC; cdr3_aa: CASSLSGLVYEQYF
clone_size: many; v_call: TRBV10-3; d_call: -; j_call: TRBJ1-1; cdr3_nt: TGTGCCATCAGCCCCGGGAGGACTGAAGCTTTCTTT; cdr3_aa: CAISPGRTEAFF
clone_size: many; v_call: TRBV7-2; d_call: -; j_call: TRBJ1-1; cdr3_nt: TGTGCCAGCAGCTTCTCGTTGAACACTGAAGCTTTCTTT; cdr3_aa: CASSFSLNTEAFF
clone_size: many; v_call: TRBV6-2/TRBV6-3; d_call: -; j_call: TRBJ2-2; cdr3_nt: TGTGCCAGCAGTTACAGCGGGTGGAACACCGGGGAGCTGTTTTTT; cdr3_aa: CASSYSGWNTGELFF
clone_size: many; v_call: TRBV20-1; d_call: TRBD1; j_call: TRBJ1-4; cdr3_nt: TGCAGTGCTAGAGATTACAGGGGAAAGGAAAAACTGTTTTTT; cdr3_aa: CSARDYRGKEKLFF
clone_size: many; v_call: TRBV29-1; d_call: -; j_call: TRBJ1-1; cdr3_nt: TGCAGCGTTGACTTATATGGGGACGGCGCGAACACTGAAGCTTTCTTT; cdr3_aa: CSVDLYGDGANTEAFF
clone_size: many; v_call: TRBV29-1; d_call: -; j_call: TRBJ2-3; cdr3_nt: TGCAGCGTGGAACGTTACAGGGCCTCTAGCACAGATACGCAGTATTTT; cdr3_aa: CSVERYRASSTDTQYF
clone_size: many; v_call: TRBV7-2; d_call: -; j_call: TRBJ1-5; cdr3_nt: TGTGCCAGCAGCTCGTGGGACCGAGGCAATCAGCCCCAGCATTTT; cdr3_aa: CASSSWDRGNQPQHF
clone_size: many; v_call: TRBV9; d_call: -; j_call: TRBJ2-7; cdr3_nt: TGTGCCAGCAGCGTAGGGTCACAGGTGTACGAGCAGTACTTC; cdr3_aa: CASSVGSQVYEQYF
clone_size: many; v_call: TRBV12-3/TRBV12-4; d_call: -; j_call: TRBJ2-1; cdr3_nt: TGTGCCAGCAGTTCGGACCCATCTTACAATGAGCAGTTCTTC; cdr3_aa: CASSSDPSYNEQFF
clone_size: many; v_call: TRBV12-1; d_call: -; j_call: TRBJ2-4; cdr3_nt: TGTGCCAGCAGCTTCCTTGAACTAGCCAAAAACATTCAGTACTTC; cdr3_aa: CASSFLELAKNIQYF
clone_size: -; v_call: TRBV6-5; d_call: -; j_call: TRBJ1-1; cdr3_nt: TGTGCCAGCAGTTACCAGCCAGGGGTGGGGACTGAAGCTTTCTTT; cdr3_aa: CASSYQPGVGTEAFF
clone_size: many; v_call: TRBV7-2; d_call: -; j_call: TRBJ2-7; cdr3_nt: TGTGCCAGCAGCTTAGTATCAGGGAACTACGAGCAGTACTTC; cdr3_aa: CASSLVSGNYEQYF
clone_size: few; v_call: TRBV18; d_call: -; j_call: TRBJ2-7; cdr3_nt: TGTGCCAGCTCATCTTACGTCTCCTACGAGCAGTACTTC; cdr3_aa: CASSSYVSYEQYF
clone_size: many; v_call: TRBV4-3; d_call: TRBD2; j_call: TRBJ2-1; cdr3_nt: TGCGCCAGCAGCCAAGATCTTAGCGGGGGGATGAGCTCCTACAATGAGCAGTTCTTC; cdr3_aa: CASSQDLSGGMSSYNEQFF
clone_size: -; v_call: TRBV7-8; d_call: TRBD2; j_call: TRBJ2-1; cdr3_nt: TGTGCCAGCAGCTTAGCCGGGGGGTATCGAGTCGATGAGCAGTTCTTC; cdr3_aa: CASSLAGGYRVDEQFF
clone_size: many; v_call: TRBV27; d_call: TRBD1; j_call: TRBJ2-1; cdr3_nt: TGTGCCAACAGTAGCCGGGACAGGGGGCGTCCCAGCTCCTACAATGAGCAGTTCTTC; cdr3_aa: CANSSRDRGRPSSYNEQFF
clone_size: many; v_call: TRBV7-8; d_call: -; j_call: TRBJ1-1; cdr3_nt: TGTGCCAGCAGCTCAAGACCGGGGGGCACTGAAGCTTTCTTT; cdr3_aa: CASSSRPGGTEAFF
clone_size: many; v_call: TRBV7-9; d_call: -; j_call: TRBJ1-3; cdr3_nt: TGTGCCAGCAGCCCACCCCCGGGTCGGGACACCATATATTTT; cdr3_aa: CASSPPPGRDTIYF
clone_size: many; v_call: TRBV20-1; d_call: -; j_call: TRBJ1-1; cdr3_nt: TGCAGTGCTAGAGTCGGGCCGAGCGGGACTGAAGCTTTCTTT; cdr3_aa: CSARVGPSGTEAFF
clone_size: many; v_call: TRBV29-1; d_call: TRBD1; j_call: TRBJ2-1; cdr3_nt: TGCAGCTCATCCGGGACAGGGGGTTTCAATGAGCAGTTCTTC; cdr3_aa: CSSSGTGGFNEQFF
clone_size: many; v_call: TRBV4-2; d_call: TRBD1; j_call: TRBJ1-1; cdr3_nt: TGTGCCAGCAGCCACGGGACAGGGGATGCTTTCTTT; cdr3_aa: CASSHGTGDAFF
clone_size: -; v_call: TRBV5-1; d_call: TRBD1; j_call: TRBJ2-1; cdr3_nt: TGCGCCAGCAGCTTGGTGAGACAGGGCCATGAGCAGTTCTTC; cdr3_aa: CASSLVRQGHEQFF
clone_size: many; v_call: TRBV7-2; d_call: -; j_call: TRBJ1-1; cdr3_nt: TGTGCCAGCAGGAAACAGGGCAACACTGAAGCTTTCTTT; cdr3_aa: CASRKQGNTEAFF
clone_size: many; v_call: TRBV24-1; d_call: -; j_call: TRBJ2-5; cdr3_nt: TGTGCCACCAGTGATTTAGGGCTAACCCAGTACTTC; cdr3_aa: CATSDLGLTQYF